A selection of T cell receptor beta chains follows, all from one sample in a study of identifying expanded T cells in peripheral blood. Data came from immunoSEQ multiplex PCR; TCRdb stores just in-frame clones and leaves some out. The top ten hold 11% to 15% of the sample, which has 97,000 or so clones, about 91% seen once. Sequencing input: blood. The receptors shown here come from a person aged 18-70 years in good health. Both conserved end residues are part of each CDR3. Each record gives: D gene, V gene, CDR3 protein. The D gene is left open where the match is weak.

>-|TRBV14
CASSQAVMGTQHF
>TRBD2|TRBV27
CASRTGTSPYEQYF
>-|TRBV6-5
CASSSRRDSPLHF
>TRBD2|TRBV9
CASSVSGLKTGELFF
>-|TRBV15
CATSRAQGTYEQYF
>-|TRBV2
CASHGPGNTIYF
>-|TRBV5-1
CASSLSDRPNEQFF
>-|TRBV9
CASSVGRLPDNEQFF
>TRBD2|TRBV30
CAWSGLAGAGEQFF
>-|TRBV7-9
CASSEQTGTDRF
>-|TRBV5-1
CASSLGGQETQYF
>-|TRBV19
CASSRGTTEAFF
>TRBD1|TRBV5-1
CASSERRTGGSDTQYF
>TRBD1|TRBV9
CASSISRDRVVNEQYF